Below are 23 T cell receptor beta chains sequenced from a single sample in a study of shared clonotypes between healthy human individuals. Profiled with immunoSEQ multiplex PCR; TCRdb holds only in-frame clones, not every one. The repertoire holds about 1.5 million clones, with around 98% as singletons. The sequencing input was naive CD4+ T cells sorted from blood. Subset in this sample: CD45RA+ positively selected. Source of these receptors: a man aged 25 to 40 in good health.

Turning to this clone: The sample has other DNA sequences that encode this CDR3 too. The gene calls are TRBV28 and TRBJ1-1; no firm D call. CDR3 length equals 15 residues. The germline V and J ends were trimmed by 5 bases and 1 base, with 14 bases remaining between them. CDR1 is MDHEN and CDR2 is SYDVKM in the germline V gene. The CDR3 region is CASSPPRGWNTEAFF. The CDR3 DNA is TGTGCCAGCAGTCCCCCCCGGGGATGGAACACTGAAGCTTTCTTT.

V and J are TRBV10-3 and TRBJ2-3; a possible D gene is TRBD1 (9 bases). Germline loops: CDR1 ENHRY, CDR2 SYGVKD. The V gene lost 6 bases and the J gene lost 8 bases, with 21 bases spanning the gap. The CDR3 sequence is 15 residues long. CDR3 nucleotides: TGTGCCATCAGGCGGGGGGACAGGGAAGTCAGTACGCAGTATTTT. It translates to CAIRRGDREVSTQYF.

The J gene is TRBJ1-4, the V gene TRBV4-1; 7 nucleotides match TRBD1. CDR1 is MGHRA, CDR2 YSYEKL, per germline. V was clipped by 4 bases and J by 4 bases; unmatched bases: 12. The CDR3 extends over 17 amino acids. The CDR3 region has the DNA TGCGCCAGCAGCCGCAGGGGGTCTACTTTGATTAATGAAAAACTGTTTTTT. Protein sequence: CASSRRGSTLINEKLFF.

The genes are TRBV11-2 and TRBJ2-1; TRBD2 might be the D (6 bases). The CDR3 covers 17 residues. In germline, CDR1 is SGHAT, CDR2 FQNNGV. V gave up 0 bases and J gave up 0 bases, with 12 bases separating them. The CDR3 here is CASSLDRAGRSYNEQFF. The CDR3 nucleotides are TGTGCCAGCAGCTTAGATCGAGCGGGCCGCTCCTACAATGAGCAGTTCTTC. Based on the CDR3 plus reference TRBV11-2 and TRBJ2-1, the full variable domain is EAGVAQSPRYKIIEKRQSVAFWCNPISGHATLYWYQQILGQGPKLLIQFQNNGVVDDSQLPKDRFSAERLKGVDSTLKIQPAKLEDSAVYLCASSLDRAGRSYNEQFFGPGTRLTVL.

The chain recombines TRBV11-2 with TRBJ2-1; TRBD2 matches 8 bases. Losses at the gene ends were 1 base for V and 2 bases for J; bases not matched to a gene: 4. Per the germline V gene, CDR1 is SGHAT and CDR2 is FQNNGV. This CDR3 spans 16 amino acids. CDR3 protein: CASSLGGSGAYNEQFF. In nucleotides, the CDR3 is TGTGCCAGCAGCTTAGGGGGTAGCGGGGCCTACAATGAGCAGTTCTTC.

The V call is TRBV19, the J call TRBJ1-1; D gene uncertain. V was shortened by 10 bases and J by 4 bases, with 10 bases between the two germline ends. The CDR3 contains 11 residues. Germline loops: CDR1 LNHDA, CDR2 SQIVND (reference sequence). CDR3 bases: TGTGCCACCAAGCGTCTCACTGAAGCTTTCTTT. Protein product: CATKRLTEAFF.

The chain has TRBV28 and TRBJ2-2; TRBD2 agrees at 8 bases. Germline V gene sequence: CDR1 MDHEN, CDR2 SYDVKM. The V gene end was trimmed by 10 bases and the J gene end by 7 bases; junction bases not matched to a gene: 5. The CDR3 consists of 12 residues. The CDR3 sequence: CAIGRANGELFF. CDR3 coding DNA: TGTGCCATCGGGAGGGCCAACGGGGAGCTGTTTTTT.

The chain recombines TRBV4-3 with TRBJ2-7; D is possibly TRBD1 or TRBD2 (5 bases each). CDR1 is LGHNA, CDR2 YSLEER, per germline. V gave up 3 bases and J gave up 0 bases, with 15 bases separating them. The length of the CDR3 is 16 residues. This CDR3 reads CASSHGTTGRSYEQYF. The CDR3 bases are TGCGCCAGCAGCCATGGGACCACCGGTCGCTCCTACGAGCAGTACTTC.

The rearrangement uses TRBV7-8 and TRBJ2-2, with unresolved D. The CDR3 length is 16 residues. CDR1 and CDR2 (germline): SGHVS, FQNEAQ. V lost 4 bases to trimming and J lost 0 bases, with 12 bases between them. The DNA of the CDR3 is TGTGCCAGCAGCTACGCGGCGGCAGCGAACACCGGGGAGCTGTTTTTT. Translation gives CASSYAAAANTGELFF.

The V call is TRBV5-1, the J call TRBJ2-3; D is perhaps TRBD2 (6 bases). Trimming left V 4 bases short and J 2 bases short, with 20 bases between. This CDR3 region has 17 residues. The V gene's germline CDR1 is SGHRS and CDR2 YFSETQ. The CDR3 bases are TGCGCCAGCAGCCCCCCCGCGGGGAGAGCTCCCACAGATACGCAGTATTTT. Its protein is CASSPPAGRAPTDTQYF.

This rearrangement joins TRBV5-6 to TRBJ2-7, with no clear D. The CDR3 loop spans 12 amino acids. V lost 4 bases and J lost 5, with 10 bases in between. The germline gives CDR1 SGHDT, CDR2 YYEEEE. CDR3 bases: TGTGCCAGCAGCCGTTCTAGGAACGAGCAGTACTTC. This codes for CASSRSRNEQYF.

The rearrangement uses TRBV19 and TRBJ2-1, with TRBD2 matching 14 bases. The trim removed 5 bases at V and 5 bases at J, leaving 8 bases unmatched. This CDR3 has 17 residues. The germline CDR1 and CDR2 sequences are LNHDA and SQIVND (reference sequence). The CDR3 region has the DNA TGTGCCAGTAGTTCGAGACGGGGACTAGCGGGAGACAATGAGCAGTTCTTC. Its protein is CASSSRRGLAGDNEQFF.

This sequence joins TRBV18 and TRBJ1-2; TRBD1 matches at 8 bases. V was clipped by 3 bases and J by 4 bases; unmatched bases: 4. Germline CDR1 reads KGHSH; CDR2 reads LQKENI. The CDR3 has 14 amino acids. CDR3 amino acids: CASSPGQALYGYTF. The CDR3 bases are TGTGCCAGCTCACCGGGACAGGCTCTCTATGGCTACACCTTC.

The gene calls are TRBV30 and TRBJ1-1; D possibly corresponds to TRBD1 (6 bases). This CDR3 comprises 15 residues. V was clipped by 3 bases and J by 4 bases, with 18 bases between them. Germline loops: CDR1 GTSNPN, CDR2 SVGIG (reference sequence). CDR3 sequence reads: CAWRKPWGGLTEAFF. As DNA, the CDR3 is TGTGCCTGGAGAAAACCGTGGGGGGGGCTCACTGAAGCTTTCTTT.

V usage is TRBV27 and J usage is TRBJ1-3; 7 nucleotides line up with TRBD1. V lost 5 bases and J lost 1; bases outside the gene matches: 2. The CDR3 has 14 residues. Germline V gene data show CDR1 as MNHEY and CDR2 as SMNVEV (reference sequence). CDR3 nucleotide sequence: TGTGCCAGCAGTAAACAGGGGTCTGGAAACACCATATATTTT. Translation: CASSKQGSGNTIYF.

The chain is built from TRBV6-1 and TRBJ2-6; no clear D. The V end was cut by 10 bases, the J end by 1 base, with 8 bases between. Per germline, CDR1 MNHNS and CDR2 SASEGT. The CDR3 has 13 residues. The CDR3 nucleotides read TGTGCCACCGAAATTTCTGGGGCCAACGTCCTGACTTTC. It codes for CATEISGANVLTF.

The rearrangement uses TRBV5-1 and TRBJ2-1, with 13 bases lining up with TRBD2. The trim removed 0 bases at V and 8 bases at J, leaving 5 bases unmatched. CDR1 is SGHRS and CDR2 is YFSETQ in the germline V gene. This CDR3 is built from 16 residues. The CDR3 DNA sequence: TGCGCCAGCAGCTTGGGGACTAGCGGGAGAGGTGATGAGCAGTTCTTC. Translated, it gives CASSLGTSGRGDEQFF.

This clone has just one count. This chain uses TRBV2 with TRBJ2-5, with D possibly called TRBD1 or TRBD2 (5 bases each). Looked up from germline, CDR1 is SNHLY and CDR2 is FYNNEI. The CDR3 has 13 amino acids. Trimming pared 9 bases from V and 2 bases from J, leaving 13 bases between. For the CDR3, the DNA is TGTGCCAGGGGTGGGACGGAGCAAGAGACCCAGTACTTC. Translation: CARGGTEQETQYF.

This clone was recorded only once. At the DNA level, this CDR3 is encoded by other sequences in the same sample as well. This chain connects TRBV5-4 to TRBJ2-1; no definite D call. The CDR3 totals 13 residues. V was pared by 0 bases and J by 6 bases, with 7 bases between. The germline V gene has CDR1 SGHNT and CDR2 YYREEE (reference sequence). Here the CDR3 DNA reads TGTGCCAGCAGCTTGGTGGGCCCCAATGAGCAGTTCTTC. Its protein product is CASSLVGPNEQFF.

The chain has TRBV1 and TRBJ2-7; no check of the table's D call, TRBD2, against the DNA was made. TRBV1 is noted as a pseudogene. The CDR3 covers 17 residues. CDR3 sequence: CTSSQLGAGECSYEQYF. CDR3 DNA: TGCACCAGCAGCCAATTGGGAGCGGGAGAGTGCTCCTACGAGCAGTACTTC.

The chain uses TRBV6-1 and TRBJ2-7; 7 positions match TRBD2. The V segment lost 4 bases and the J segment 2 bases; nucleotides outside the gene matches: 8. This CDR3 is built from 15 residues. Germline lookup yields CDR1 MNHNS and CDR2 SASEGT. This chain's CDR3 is CASSVSRETPYEQYF. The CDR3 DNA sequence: TGTGCCAGCAGTGTCTCGCGGGAGACACCCTACGAGCAGTACTTC.

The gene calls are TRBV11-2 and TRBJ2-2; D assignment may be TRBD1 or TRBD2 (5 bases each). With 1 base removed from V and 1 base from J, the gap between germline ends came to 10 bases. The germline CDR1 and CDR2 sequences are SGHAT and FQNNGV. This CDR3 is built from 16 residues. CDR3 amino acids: CASSLGTGLNTGELFF. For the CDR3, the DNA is TGTGCCAGCAGCTTAGGTACAGGACTGAACACCGGGGAGCTGTTTTTT.

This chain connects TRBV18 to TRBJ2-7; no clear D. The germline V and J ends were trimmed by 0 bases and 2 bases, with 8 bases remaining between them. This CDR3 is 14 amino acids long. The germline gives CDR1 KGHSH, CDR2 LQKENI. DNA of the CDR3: TGTGCCAGCTCACCACCGTCCAAGACCTACGAGCAGTACTTC. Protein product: CASSPPSKTYEQYF.